The present entry profiles one T cell receptor beta chain with its context. The antigen remains unidentified. These data are taken from a study of radiation and T cells in renal cell carcinoma. Some clones are missing from TCRdb's copy, which holds only in-frame ones; the method was immunoSEQ multiplex PCR. The table includes around 120,000 clones, roughly four fifths detected once. Time point noted: blood 2 weeks post-SBRT. Documented treatment: 15 Gy SBRT to primary tumor, nephrectomy 4 weeks later. The CDR3 is 13 amino acids. With V trimmed by 7 bases and J by 4 bases, 6 bases remained unmatched. Germline V gives CDR1 MDHEN, CDR2 SYDVKM. Study-wide findings and caveats: Without pretreatment biopsies, baseline tumor clonotype presence was undetermined.

Sequencing was performed on blood, taken from a patient whose treatment included radiotherapy and nephrectomy. This TCR derives from a woman aged 55 to 70 with renal cell carcinoma. The chain carries TRBV28 and TRBJ1-1, with 7 bases identical to TRBD1. DNA of the CDR3: TGTGCCAGCACCTTCACAGGGGTCACTGAAGCTTTCTTT. Translated, it gives CASTFTGVTEAFF.